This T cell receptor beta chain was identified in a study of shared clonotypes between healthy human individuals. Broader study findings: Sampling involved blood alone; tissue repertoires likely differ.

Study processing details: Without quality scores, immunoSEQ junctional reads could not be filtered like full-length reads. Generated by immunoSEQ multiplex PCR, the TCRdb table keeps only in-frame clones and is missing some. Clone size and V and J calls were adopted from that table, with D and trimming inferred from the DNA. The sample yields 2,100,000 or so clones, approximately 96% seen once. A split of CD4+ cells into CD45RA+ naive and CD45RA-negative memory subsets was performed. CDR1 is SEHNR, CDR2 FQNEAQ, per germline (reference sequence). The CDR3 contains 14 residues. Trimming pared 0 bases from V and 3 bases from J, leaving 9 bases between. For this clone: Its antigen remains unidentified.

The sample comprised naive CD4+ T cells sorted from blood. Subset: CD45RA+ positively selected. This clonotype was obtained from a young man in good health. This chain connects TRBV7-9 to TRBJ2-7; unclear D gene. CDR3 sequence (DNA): TGTGCCAGCAGCTTAGCCAACGGGTTCTACGAGCAGTACTTC. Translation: CASSLANGFYEQYF.